What follows is one TCR beta chain and its context. Its recognized antigen is unknown. One base away there is no much larger clone; base qualities are not given. The ophthalmopathy patients had moderately to severely active disease, with a Clinical Activity Score of 3 or higher, a NOSPECS grade of 4 or higher, and a disease duration of less than 3 months. Patients with other autoimmune diseases, uncontrolled infections, pregnancy or lactation were excluded from the study. Diagnosis relied on clinical symptoms, serum thyroxine, TRAb, thyroid ultrasound and orbital computed tomography. Ficoll-Paque density gradient centrifugation was used to isolate PBMCs from 9.5 to 10 ml of fresh peripheral blood. Trizol reagent was used to extract the total RNA, and its quality was then checked on an Agilent 2100 Bioanalyzer. This entry is derived from a study of Graves' ophthalmopathy and Graves' hyperthyroidism (dated by TCRdb to the late 2010s). The study in broad terms: Peripheral blood was collected at initial diagnosis, prior to any treatment. The study used TCR beta repertoire signatures to distinguish Graves' ophthalmopathy from Graves' hyperthyroidism and to predict progression to ophthalmopathy. In total, over 130 blood samples were TCR-sequenced: 40 to 45 ophthalmopathy, around 75 hyperthyroidism and around 17 hyperthyroidism-to-ophthalmopathy patients. To explore V-J signatures that separate ophthalmopathy from hyperthyroidism, a discovery set of about a hundred patients was enrolled, consisting of under 50 with ophthalmopathy and under 65 with stable hyperthyroidism. An independent validation cohort comprised under 20 hyperthyroidism patients and over 15 patients who later progressed from hyperthyroidism to ophthalmopathy. In a handful of hyperthyroidism patients, the T-cell repertoires found in thyroid tissue were compared with those found in blood. Once sampling was done, hyperthyroidism patients were given methimazole at a starting dose of 30 mg daily, while ophthalmopathy patients were given high-dose intravenous methylprednisolone.

The germline V gene yields SGHDN for CDR1 and FVKESK for CDR2. V and J lose 0 bases and 17 bases, and a span of 17 bases separates them. The CDR3 contains 14 residues, cysteine and phenylalanine counted. CDR3 DNA only is kept here, 42 bases in frame from base 1. Overall study outcomes, separate from this receptor: In validation, the model predicted ophthalmopathy progression with about 70% sensitivity and about 77% specificity; about a dozen predicted patients were CT-confirmed with GO in a median of 6.5 months. Most expanded thyroid clonotypes with a frequency above 0.001 also appeared in blood, which suggests that blood repertoires may reflect the immune response in the thyroid. No statistical method was used to set the sample size in advance, and the investigators knew which group each participant was assigned to. In cross-validation, the 13-signature model distinguished ophthalmopathy from stable hyperthyroidism with approximately 88% sensitivity and around 81% specificity, and in the test set the corresponding values were about 80% and 75%.

For repertoire sequencing, TCR beta CDR3 regions were amplified from RNA transcripts. HTBI primers and the Qiagen OneStep RT-PCR kit were used in a first-round RT-PCR, which was followed by a second-round multiplex PCR, size selection and purification. Libraries were sequenced paired-end with 100 bp reads on an Illumina HiSeq2000. From the authors' description of their analysis: SOAPnuke was used to process the reads, throwing out any read that had adapters, had uncalled bases, had a mean Phred below 15, or lacked an exact constant-primer or identifier match. COPE v1.2.5 was used to merge the high-quality paired reads. Unique nucleotide sequences were defined as clonotypes and aligned to IMGT TRB V, D and J references using MiTCR v1.1. The analysis was limited to V-J combinations with a frequency above 0.0001, which together covered 99% to 99.2% of the repertoires. A TCR clonal expansion and chaos score per V-J combination was defined as the ratio of F50 clonal expansion to chaos observed in the TCRdist matrix. Welch's t-statistics and random forest were used to narrow the features down to around 13 V-J combinations, which were then fed into a naive Bayes classifier. The Morisita-Horn index was used to measure how similar the thyroid and blood repertoires were. Starting from the raw public reads, TCRdb applied fastp trimming at Q25, assembled clones with MiXCR and retained in-frame beta chains. Every distinct CDR3 protein forms one entry, paired with its most common genes and DNA. It is TCRdb's table, rather than the study itself, that gives the V and J calls and clone size. The sample table records about 740,000 distinct CDR3 sequences; 40% of these occur just once. The ten largest clones represent 44% of the sample.

This TCR derives from an adult man with Graves' ophthalmopathy. The chain uses TRBV14 and TRBJ1-6; no D gene call is confident. Sequencing was performed on peripheral blood. The DNA reads TGTGCCAGCAGCCAAGATAATCTACCCGGCCGTGTCCACTTT. It translates as CASSQDNLPGRVHF. Reference TRBV14 and TRBJ1-6 genes cover what lies past the CDR3, so the full variable domain is EAGVTQFPSHSVIEKGQTVTLRCDPISGHDNLYWYRRVMGKEIKFLLHFVKESKQDESGMPNNRFLAERTGGTYSTLKVQPAELEDSGVYFCASSQDNLPGRVHFGNGTRLTVT.